The clone carrying this T cell receptor beta chain was counted once. The data are from a study of CD8+ T cells in alopecia areata. Study summary: Treated patients were given 5 to 10 mg oral tofacitinib twice daily. Dosing with tofacitinib proceeded for 6 to 18 months, followed by 6 months off drug.

Peripheral blood and lesional scalp punch biopsies came from alopecia areata patients. The sequencing template was cDNA reverse transcribed from extracted RNA. Clones were sequenced by immunoSEQ multiplex PCR, and TCRdb holds only the in-frame ones, with some missing. The table has roughly 20,000 clones, 65% to 75% seen once. This receptor was obtained from a human donor with alopecia areata. This specimen consisted of skin, obtained at week 0.

The CDR3 DNA reads TGTGCCAGCAGCGTAGGAGACACTGAAGCTTTCTTT. Translated: CASSVGDTEAFF. J is TRBJ1-1 and V is TRBV9; unclear D gene. Between the trimmed V and J ends, which lost 0 bases and 3 bases, there was a span of 3 bases. Germline-derived CDR1 and CDR2 are SGDLS and YYNGEE. This CDR3 has 12 amino acids.